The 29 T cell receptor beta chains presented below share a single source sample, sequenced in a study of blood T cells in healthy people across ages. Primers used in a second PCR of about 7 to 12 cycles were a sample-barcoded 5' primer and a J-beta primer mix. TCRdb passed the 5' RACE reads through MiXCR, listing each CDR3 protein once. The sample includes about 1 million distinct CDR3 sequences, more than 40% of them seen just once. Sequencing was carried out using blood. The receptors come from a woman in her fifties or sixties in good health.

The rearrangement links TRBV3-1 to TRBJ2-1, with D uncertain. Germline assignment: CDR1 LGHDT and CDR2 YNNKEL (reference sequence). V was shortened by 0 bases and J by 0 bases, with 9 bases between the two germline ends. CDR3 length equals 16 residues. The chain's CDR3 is CASSQDQFSSYNEQFF. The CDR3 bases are TGTGCCAGCAGCCAAGACCAGTTCAGCTCCTACAATGAGCAGTTCTTC.

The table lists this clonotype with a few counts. CDR3 sequence: CASSLSGDRAVVGYTF. The CDR3 DNA is TGTGCCAGCAGTTTATCGGGGGACAGGGCGGTGGTTGGCTACACCTTC. The rearrangement uses TRBV27 and TRBJ1-2, with TRBD1 matching over 9 bases. The CDR3 has 16 residues. Germline V gene lookup returns CDR1 MNHEY and CDR2 SMNVEV (reference sequence). Trimming cost V 0 bases and J 7 bases; bases outside gene matches: 9.

The CDR3 DNA reads TGTGCCATCTTTAAGGGGACGGTTGGACCGCGCTCCTACGAGCAGTACTTC. Its protein product is CAIFKGTVGPRSYEQYF. V is TRBV6-6 and J is TRBJ2-7; D tentatively fits TRBD1 or TRBD2 (5 bases each). The CDR3 has 17 amino acids. Germline CDR1 MNHNY, CDR2 SVGAGI (reference sequence). V was cut by 10 bases and J by 0 bases, with 25 bases left in between.

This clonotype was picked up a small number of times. Here the CDR3 reads CASSESGGPKQYF. For the CDR3, the DNA is TGCGCCAGCAGTGAGTCGGGCGGGCCCAAGCAGTACTTC. The rearrangement joins TRBV10-1 to TRBJ2-5, with D perhaps TRBD2 (5 bases). Germline V gene lookup returns CDR1 WNHNN and CDR2 SYGVQD (reference sequence). Trimming took 0 bases from V and 11 from J, leaving 13 bases between them. There are 13 residues in the CDR3.

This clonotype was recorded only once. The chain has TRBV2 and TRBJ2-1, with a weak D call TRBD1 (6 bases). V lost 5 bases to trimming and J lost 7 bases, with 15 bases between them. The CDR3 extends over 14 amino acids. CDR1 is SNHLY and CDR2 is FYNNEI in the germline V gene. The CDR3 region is CASSMDSLLNEQFF. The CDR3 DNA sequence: TGTGCCAGCAGTATGGACAGTCTCCTGAATGAGCAGTTCTTC.

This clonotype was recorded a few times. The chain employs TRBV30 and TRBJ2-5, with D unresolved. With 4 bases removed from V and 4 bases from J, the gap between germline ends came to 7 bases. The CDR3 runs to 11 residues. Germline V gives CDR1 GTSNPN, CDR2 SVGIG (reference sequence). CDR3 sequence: CAWNSPETQYF. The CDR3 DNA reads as TGTGCCTGGAATTCCCCAGAGACCCAGTACTTC. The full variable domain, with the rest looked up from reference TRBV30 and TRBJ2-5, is SQTIHQWPATLVQPVGSPLSLECTVEGTSNPNLYWYRQAAGRGLQLLFYSVGIGQISSEVPQNLSASRPQDRQFILSSKKLLLSDSGFYLCAWNSPETQYFGPGTRLLVL.

The CDR3 loop reads CASKGPEQYF. The CDR3, as DNA: TGTGCCAGCAAGGGCCCTGAGCAGTACTTC. The rearrangement links TRBV2 to TRBJ2-5; D unresolved. This CDR3 has 10 residues. Germline CDR1 and CDR2: SNHLY and FYNNEI. Trimming stripped 7 bases from V and 11 bases from J, with 11 bases between.

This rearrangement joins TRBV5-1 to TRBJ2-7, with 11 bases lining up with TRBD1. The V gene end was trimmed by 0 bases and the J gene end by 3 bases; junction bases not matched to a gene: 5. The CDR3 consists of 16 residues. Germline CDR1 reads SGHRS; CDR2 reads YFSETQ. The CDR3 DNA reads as TGCGCCAGCAGCTTGGATGTTGGGACAGGGGGCTACGAGCAGTACTTC. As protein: CASSLDVGTGGYEQYF. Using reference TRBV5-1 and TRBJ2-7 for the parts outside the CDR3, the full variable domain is KAGVTQTPRYLIKTRGQQVTLSCSPISGHRSVSWYQQTPGQGLQFLFEYFSETQRNKGNFPGRFSGRQFSNSRSEMNVSTLELGDSALYLCASSLDVGTGGYEQYFGPGTRLTVT.

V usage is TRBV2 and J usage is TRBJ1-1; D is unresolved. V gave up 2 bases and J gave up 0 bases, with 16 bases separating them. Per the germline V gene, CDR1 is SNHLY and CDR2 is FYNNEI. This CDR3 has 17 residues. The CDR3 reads CASSEIGPGAMNTEAFF. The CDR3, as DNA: TGTGCCAGCAGTGAAATAGGGCCAGGTGCTATGAACACTGAAGCTTTCTTT.

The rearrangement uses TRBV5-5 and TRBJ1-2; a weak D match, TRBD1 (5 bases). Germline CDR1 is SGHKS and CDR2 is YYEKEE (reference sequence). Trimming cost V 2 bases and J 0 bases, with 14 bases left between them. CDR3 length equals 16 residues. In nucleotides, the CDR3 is TGTGCCAGCAGCTTCGCGGGCCAGGGTACTAACTATGGCTACACCTTC. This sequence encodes CASSFAGQGTNYGYTF.

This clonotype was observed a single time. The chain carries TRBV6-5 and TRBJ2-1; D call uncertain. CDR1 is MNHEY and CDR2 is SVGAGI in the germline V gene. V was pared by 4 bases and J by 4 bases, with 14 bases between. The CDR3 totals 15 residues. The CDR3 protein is CASSSARASYNEQFF. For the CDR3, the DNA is TGTGCCAGCAGTTCAGCAAGGGCGAGTTACAATGAGCAGTTCTTC.

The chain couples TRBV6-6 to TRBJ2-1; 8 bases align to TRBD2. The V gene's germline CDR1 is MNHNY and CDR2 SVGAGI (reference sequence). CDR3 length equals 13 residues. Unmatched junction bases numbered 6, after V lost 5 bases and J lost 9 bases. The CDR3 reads CASSRTSFGEQFF. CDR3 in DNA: TGTGCCAGCAGTCGGACTAGCTTCGGTGAGCAGTTCTTC.

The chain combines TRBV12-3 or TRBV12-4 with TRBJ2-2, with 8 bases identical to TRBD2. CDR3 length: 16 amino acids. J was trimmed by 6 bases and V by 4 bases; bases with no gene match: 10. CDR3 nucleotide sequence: TGTGCCAGCAGTTCCCCTGGACTAGCTGGGGCCGGGGAGCTGTTTTTT. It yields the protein CASSSPGLAGAGELFF.

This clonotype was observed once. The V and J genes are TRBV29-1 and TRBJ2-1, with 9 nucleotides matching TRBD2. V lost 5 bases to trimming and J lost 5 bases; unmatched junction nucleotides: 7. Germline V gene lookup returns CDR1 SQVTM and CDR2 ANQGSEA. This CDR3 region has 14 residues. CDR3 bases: TGCAGCGTTCAATTTAGCGGGAGACACAATGAGCAGTTCTTC. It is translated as CSVQFSGRHNEQFF.

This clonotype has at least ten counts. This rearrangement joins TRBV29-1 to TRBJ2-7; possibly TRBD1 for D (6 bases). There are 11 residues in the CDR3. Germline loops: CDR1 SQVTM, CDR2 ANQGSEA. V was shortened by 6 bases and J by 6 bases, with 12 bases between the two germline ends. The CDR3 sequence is CSVLAGAEQYF. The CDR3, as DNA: TGCAGCGTGCTCGCAGGGGCCGAGCAGTACTTC.

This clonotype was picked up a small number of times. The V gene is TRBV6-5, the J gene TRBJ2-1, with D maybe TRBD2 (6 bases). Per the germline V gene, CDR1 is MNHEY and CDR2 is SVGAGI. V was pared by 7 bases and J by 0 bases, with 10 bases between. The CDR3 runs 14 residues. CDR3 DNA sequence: TGTGCCAGCACCCAAGCGGGCTCCTACAATGAGCAGTTCTTC. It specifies CASTQAGSYNEQFF.

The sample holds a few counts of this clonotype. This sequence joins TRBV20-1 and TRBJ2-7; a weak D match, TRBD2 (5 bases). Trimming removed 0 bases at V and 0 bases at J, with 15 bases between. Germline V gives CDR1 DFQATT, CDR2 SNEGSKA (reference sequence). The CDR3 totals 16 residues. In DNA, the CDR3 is TGCAGTGCTAGAGATAAGCCCGGACTTCCCTCCTACGAGCAGTACTTC. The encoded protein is CSARDKPGLPSYEQYF.

This CDR3 is CASSPRYYNEQFF. The DNA for the CDR3 is TGTGCCAGCAGTCCCCGATACTACAATGAGCAGTTCTTC. This sequence joins TRBV27 and TRBJ2-1; D is ambiguous. CDR1 and CDR2 from the germline V gene are MNHEY and SMNVEV (reference sequence). This CDR3 region has 13 residues. V lost 5 bases and J lost 3, with 8 bases in between.

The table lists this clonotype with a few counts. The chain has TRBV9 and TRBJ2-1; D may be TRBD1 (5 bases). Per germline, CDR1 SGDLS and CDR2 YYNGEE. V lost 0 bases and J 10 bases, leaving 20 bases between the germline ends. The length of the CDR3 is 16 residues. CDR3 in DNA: TGTGCCAGCAGCGTAGACCCGGACATAACCTTTGGGGAGCAGTTCTTC. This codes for CASSVDPDITFGEQFF.

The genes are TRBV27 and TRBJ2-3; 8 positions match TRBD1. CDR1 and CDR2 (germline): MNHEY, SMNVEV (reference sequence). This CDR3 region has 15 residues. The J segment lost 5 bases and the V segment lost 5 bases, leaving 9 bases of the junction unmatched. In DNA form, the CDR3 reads TGTGCCAGCAGTCTCCGGGACAGGTCCAAAGATACGCAGTATTTT. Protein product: CASSLRDRSKDTQYF.

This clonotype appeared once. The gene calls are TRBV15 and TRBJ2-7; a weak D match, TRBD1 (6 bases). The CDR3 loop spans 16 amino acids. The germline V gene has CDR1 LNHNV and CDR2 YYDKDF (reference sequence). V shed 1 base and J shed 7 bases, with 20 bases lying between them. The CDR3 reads CATSRGEQGRYNEQYF. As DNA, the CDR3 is TGTGCCACCAGCAGAGGGGAACAGGGCCGCTACAATGAGCAGTACTTC.

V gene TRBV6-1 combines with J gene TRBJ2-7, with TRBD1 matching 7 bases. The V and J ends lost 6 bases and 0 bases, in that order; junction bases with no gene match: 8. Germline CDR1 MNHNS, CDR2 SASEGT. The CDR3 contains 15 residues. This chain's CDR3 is CASRETGQFSYEQYF. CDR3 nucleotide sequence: TGTGCCAGCAGGGAAACGGGACAGTTCTCCTACGAGCAGTACTTC.

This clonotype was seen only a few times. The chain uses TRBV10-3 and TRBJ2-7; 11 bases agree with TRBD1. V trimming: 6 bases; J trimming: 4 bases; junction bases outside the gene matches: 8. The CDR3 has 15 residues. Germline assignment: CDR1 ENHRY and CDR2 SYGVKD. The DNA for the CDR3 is TGTGCCATCAGGGCGCCAGGGACAGGGGGATACGAGCAGTACTTC. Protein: CAIRAPGTGGYEQYF.

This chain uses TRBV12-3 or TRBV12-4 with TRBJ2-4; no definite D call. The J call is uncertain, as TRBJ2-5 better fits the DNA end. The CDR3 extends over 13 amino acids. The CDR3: CASSLGALGTQYF. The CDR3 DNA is TGTGCCAGCAGTTTAGGGGCGCTTGGGACCCAGTACTTC.

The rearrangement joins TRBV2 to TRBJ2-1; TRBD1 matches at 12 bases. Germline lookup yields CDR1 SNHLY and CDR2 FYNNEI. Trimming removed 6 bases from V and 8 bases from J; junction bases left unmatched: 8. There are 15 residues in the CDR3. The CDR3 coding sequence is TGTGCCAGCAGAGCCGGGACAGGGGGCTTCGATGAGCAGTTCTTC. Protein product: CASRAGTGGFDEQFF.

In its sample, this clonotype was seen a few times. This CDR3 reads CASSPTAGGTDTQYF. As DNA, the CDR3 is TGTGCCAGCTCACCAACAGCTGGGGGCACAGATACGCAGTATTTT. V usage is TRBV18 and J usage is TRBJ2-3; D is ambiguous. CDR1 and CDR2 (germline): KGHSH, LQKENI. Deletions cut 2 bases from V and 1 base from J, with 10 bases between. The CDR3 extends over 15 amino acids. The full variable domain, its missing parts supplied by reference TRBV18 and TRBJ2-3, is NAGVMQNPRHLVRRRGQEARLRCSPMKGHSHVYWYRQLPEEGLKFMVYLQKENIIDESGMPKERFSAEFPKEGPSILRIQQVVRGDSAAYFCASSPTAGGTDTQYFGPGTRLTVL.

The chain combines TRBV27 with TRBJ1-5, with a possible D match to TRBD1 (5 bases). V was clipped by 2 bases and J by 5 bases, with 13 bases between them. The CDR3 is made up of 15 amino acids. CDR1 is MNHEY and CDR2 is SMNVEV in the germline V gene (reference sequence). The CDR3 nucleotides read TGTGCCAGCAGTTTACGAGGAGGGGTCCATCAGCCCCAGCATTTT. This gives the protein CASSLRGGVHQPQHF.

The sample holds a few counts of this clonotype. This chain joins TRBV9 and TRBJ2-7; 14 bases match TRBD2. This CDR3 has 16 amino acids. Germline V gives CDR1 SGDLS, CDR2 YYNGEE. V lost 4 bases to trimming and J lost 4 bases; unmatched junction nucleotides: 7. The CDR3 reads CASSPAGTSGSYEQYF. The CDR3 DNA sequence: TGTGCCAGCAGCCCCGCCGGGACTAGCGGGAGTTACGAGCAGTACTTC.

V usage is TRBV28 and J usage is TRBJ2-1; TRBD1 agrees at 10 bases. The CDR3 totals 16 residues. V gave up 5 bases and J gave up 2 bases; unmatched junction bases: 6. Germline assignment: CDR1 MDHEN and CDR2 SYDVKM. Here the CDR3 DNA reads TGTGCCAGCAGTCCCGCCGGGACAGGGGCCTACAATGAGCAGTTCTTC. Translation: CASSPAGTGAYNEQFF. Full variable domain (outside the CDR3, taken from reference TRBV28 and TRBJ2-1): DVKVTQSSRYLVKRTGEKVFLECVQDMDHENMFWYRQDPGLGLRLIYFSYDVKMKEKGDIPEGYSVSREKKERFSLILESASTNQTSMYLCASSPAGTGAYNEQFFGPGTRLTVL.